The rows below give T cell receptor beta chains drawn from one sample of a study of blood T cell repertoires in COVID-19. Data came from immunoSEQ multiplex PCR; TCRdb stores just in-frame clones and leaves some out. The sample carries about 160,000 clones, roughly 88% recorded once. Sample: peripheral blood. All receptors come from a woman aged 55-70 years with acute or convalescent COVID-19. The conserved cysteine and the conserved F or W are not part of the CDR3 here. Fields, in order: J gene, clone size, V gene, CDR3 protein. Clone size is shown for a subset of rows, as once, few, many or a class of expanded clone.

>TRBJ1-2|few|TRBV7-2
ASSLDGGFGYT
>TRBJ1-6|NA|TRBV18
ASSPSPGTYNSPLH
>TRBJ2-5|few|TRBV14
ASSSRQGVTGETQY
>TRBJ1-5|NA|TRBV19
ASSIDKLVNQPQH
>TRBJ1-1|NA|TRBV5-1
ASSRGTGADVNTEAF
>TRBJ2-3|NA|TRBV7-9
ASSLGPLLAVSTDTQY
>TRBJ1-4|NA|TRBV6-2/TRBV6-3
ASSSTGWEGKLF
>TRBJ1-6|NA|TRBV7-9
ASSAREGANSPLH
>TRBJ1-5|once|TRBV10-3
AISESTGGYGPQH
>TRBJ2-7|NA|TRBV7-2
ASSLEAHTYEQY
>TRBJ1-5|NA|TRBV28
ASSFLQGRVEESNQPQH
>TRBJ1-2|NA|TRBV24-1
ATSRGPGVYGYT
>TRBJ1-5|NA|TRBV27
ASSQRGGYNQPQH
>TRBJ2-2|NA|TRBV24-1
ATSGAANTGELF
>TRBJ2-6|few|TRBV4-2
ASSQTTGGSSSGANVLT
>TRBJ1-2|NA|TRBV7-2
ASSLVPGQGVGYT
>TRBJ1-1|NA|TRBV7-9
ATYRGQAMNTEAF
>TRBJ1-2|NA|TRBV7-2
ASSFRGDRAIYGYT
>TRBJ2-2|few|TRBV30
ARTVTAFANTGELF
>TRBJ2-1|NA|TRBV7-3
ASSLAGATYNEQF
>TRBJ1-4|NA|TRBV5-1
ASSPRTGGELSNEKLF
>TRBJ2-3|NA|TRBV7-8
ASSSRLQGSYTDTQY
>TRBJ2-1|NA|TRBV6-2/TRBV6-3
ASSYSFSGGAMYEQF
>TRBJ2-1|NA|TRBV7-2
ASSLMVGQGEQF
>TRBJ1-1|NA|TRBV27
ASTRTGRGNTEAF
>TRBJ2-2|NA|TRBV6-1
ASSETRNTGELF
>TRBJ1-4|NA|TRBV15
ATSSDRGYEKLF
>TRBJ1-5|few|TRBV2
ASTEWGTANSNQPQH
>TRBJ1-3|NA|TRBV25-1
ASSDPTQDSSGNTIY
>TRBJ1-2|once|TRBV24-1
ATSDSGQGYT
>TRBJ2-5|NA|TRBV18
ASSPISGETQY